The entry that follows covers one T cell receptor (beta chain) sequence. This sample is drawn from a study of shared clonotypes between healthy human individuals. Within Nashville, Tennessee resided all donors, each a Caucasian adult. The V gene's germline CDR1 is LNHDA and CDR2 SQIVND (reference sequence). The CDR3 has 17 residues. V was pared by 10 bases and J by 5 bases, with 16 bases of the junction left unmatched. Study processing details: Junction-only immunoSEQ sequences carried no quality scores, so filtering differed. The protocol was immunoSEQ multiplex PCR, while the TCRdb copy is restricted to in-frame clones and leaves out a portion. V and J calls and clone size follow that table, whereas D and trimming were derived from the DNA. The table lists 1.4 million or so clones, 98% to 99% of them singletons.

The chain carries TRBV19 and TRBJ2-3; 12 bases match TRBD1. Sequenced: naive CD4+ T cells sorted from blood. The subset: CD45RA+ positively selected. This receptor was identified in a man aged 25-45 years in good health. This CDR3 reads CATRGTGGEKGGDTQYF. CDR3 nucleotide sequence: TGTGCCACCCGCGGGACAGGGGGCGAAAAAGGGGGAGATACGCAGTATTTT.